The 32 T cell receptor beta chains listed next were all sequenced from one sample in a study of cytomegalovirus exposure and HLA in healthy donors (dated by TCRdb to about 2017). The library was made by the immunoSEQ multiplex PCR assay. For the multiplex PCR, a mixture combining 60 forward primers for TCR Vbeta segments and 13 reverse primers for TCR Jbeta segments was used. TCRdb's version of the immuneACCESS table is confined to in-frame rearrangements and falls short of the full clone set. An unresolved V gene accounts for under half of the shortfall where checked; the remainder is of unknown origin. The sample has 140,000 or so clones on record, roughly 70% of them singletons. The ten largest clonotypes hold around 4.7% of the sample. The sequenced material came from PBMCs. All receptors come from a young man in good health and CMV-seropositive.

This chain links TRBV6-5 with TRBJ2-7, with 11 bases lining up with TRBD1. The CDR3 contains 14 residues. V shed 10 bases and J 3 bases; nucleotides not matched to a gene: 8. CDR1 and CDR2 from the germline V gene are MNHEY and SVGAGI. The CDR3 nucleotides read TGTGCCACCGCGACCGGGACAGGGGGCTACGAGCAGTACTTC. It is translated as CATATGTGGYEQYF.

The J gene is TRBJ2-1, the V gene TRBV7-6; TRBD2 is a possible D gene (6 bases). CDR1 is SGHVS and CDR2 is FNYEAQ in the germline V gene. Trimming pared 7 bases from V and 3 bases from J, leaving 16 bases between. The CDR3 has 15 amino acids. The DNA of the CDR3 is TGTGCCAGCACCTCGGGGGTAGCGATCTACAATGAGCAGTTCTTC. Its protein is CASTSGVAIYNEQFF.

The rearrangement uses TRBV10-3 and TRBJ2-7; no firm D call. This CDR3 region has 11 residues. Germline V lookup: CDR1 ENHRY, CDR2 SYGVKD. Trimming cost V 10 bases and J 4 bases, with 11 bases left between them. The CDR3: CATTYGYEQYF. The CDR3 DNA reads as TGTGCCACCACGTACGGGTACGAGCAGTACTTC.

The chain carries TRBV7-2 and TRBJ2-7; 10 nucleotides line up with TRBD1. V trimming: 4 bases; J trimming: 4 bases; junction bases outside the gene matches: 13. Germline assignment: CDR1 SGHTA and CDR2 FQGNSA. CDR3 length: 17 amino acids. CDR3 protein: CASSWTGGTPRKYEQYF. The CDR3 DNA reads as TGTGCCAGCAGCTGGACAGGGGGTACCCCAAGGAAATACGAGCAGTACTTC.

This clone has just a few counts. Germline and junction disagree at one end, which may indicate a read error. The genes are TRBV7-9 and TRBJ2-1; 12 bases line up with TRBD2. Germline-derived CDR1 and CDR2 are SEHNR and FQNEAQ (reference sequence). The CDR3 length is 13 residues. The CDR3 region has the DNA TGTTCCAGAGGACTAGCGGGGAGTAATGAGCAGTTCTTC. It is translated as CSRGLAGSNEQFF.

The count of this clone is one. The rearrangement links TRBV18 to TRBJ2-1; TRBD2 agrees at 12 bases. V shed 2 bases and J 5 bases; nucleotides not matched to a gene: 7. The CDR3 has 17 residues. CDR1 is KGHSH and CDR2 is LQKENI in the germline V gene. CDR3 bases: TGTGCCAGCTCACCATCTAGCGGGAGGGCCTATCACAATGAGCAGTTCTTC. Amino acids: CASSPSSGRAYHNEQFF.

V and J are TRBV7-9 and TRBJ2-3; 13 bases line up with TRBD2. The CDR3 has 18 amino acids. Germline-derived CDR1 and CDR2 are SEHNR and FQNEAQ (reference sequence). J gave up 5 bases and V 0 bases, and 8 bases lay outside the gene matches. CDR3 sequence: CASSLALGLAGEKDTQYF. The CDR3 nucleotides are TGTGCCAGCAGCTTAGCCCTCGGACTAGCGGGGGAAAAAGATACGCAGTATTTT.

The chain couples TRBV5-1 to TRBJ2-5; 10 bases line up with TRBD2. Trimming cost V 7 bases and J 4 bases; bases outside gene matches: 10. The germline gives CDR1 SGHRS, CDR2 YFSETQ. This CDR3 contains 15 residues. For the CDR3, the DNA is TGCGCCAGCTCTCCCTTTAGCGGGGGGATAGAGACCCAGTACTTC. This encodes CASSPFSGGIETQYF.

The J gene is TRBJ2-7, the V gene TRBV6-5; no firm D call. Looked up from germline, CDR1 is MNHEY and CDR2 is SVGAGI. The V end lost 2 bases, the J end lost 0 bases, and 8 bases lay between the germline ends. The CDR3 extends over 14 amino acids. The CDR3 DNA sequence: TGTGCCAGCAGTTACGAGGCGAGCTCCTACGAGCAGTACTTC. The encoded protein is CASSYEASSYEQYF.

This chain uses TRBV28 with TRBJ1-6; perhaps TRBD1 as D (5 bases). The germline V gene has CDR1 MDHEN and CDR2 SYDVKM. V was clipped by 3 bases and J by 10 bases, with 10 bases between them. This CDR3 is built from 13 residues. The CDR3 spells CASSLGRQSPLHF. CDR3 DNA: TGTGCCAGCAGTTTGGGCAGACAGTCACCCCTCCACTTT.

The rearrangement uses TRBV6-6 and TRBJ1-2; no firm D call. V was pared by 3 bases and J by 3 bases, with 5 bases between. The V gene's germline CDR1 is MNHNY and CDR2 SVGAGI (reference sequence). This CDR3 comprises 12 residues. CDR3 sequence (DNA): TGTGCCAGCAGTTATTCGGACTATGGCTACACCTTC. Its translation: CASSYSDYGYTF.

V and J are TRBV4-2 and TRBJ1-5, with D hard to call. Germline V gives CDR1 LGHNA, CDR2 YNFKEQ. The length of the CDR3 is 15 residues. Trimming took 2 bases from V and 3 from J, leaving 11 bases between them. This CDR3 reads CASSQSLNSNQPQHF. DNA of the CDR3: TGTGCCAGCAGCCAATCTTTGAACTCCAATCAGCCCCAGCATTTT.

This rearrangement joins TRBV28 to TRBJ2-1, with D hard to call. The germline V gene encodes CDR1 MDHEN and CDR2 SYDVKM. CDR3 length equals 14 residues. V was clipped by 6 bases and J by 9 bases, with 18 bases between them. The CDR3 protein is CASRLSGGSGEQFF. As DNA, the CDR3 is TGTGCCAGCAGGCTCTCCGGTGGTTCCGGTGAGCAGTTCTTC.

There are a few counts of this clone. The chain combines TRBV29-1 with TRBJ2-7; TRBD2 matches 7 bases. This CDR3 is built from 15 residues. Germline-derived CDR1 and CDR2 are SQVTM and ANQGSEA. V trimming: 2 bases; J trimming: 4 bases; junction bases outside the gene matches: 11. The CDR3 sequence is CSVENPSGGLYEQYF. The DNA of the CDR3 is TGCAGCGTTGAAAACCCCTCCGGGGGGTTGTACGAGCAGTACTTC.

This clone has just a few counts. The chain links TRBV13 to TRBJ2-7; D is ambiguous. The V end was cut by 7 bases, the J end by 5 bases, with 21 bases between. Germline CDR1 reads PRHDT; CDR2 reads FYEKMQ (reference sequence). This CDR3 is built from 15 residues. The CDR3 region has the DNA TGTGCCAGCACTTACCGGAAGGAGTCGGCTCACGAGCAGTACTTC. As protein: CASTYRKESAHEQYF.

The CDR3: CASSPPGRSGYGYTF. The CDR3 DNA follows: TGTGCCAGCTCACCGCCGGGTAGGTCGGGCTATGGCTACACCTTC. The rearrangement links TRBV18 to TRBJ1-2; D ambiguous. Germline assignment: CDR1 KGHSH and CDR2 LQKENI. This CDR3 has 15 residues. V lost 3 bases, J lost 4 bases, and 15 bases lay in between.

V is TRBV7-9 and J is TRBJ1-2; D remains ambiguous. Trimming shortened V by 2 bases and J by 4 bases, and 11 bases separated the two germline ends. The CDR3 sequence is 14 residues long. Germline loops: CDR1 SEHNR, CDR2 FQNEAQ (reference sequence). The CDR3 nucleotides read TGTGCCAGCAGCTTACCTCAACGGGGCTATGGCTACACCTTC. The encoded protein is CASSLPQRGYGYTF.

The J gene is TRBJ1-6, the V gene TRBV28; D may be TRBD1 (5 bases). Germline values: CDR1 MDHEN, CDR2 SYDVKM. Trimming stripped 4 bases from V and 7 bases from J, with 11 bases between. The CDR3 extends over 14 amino acids. The chain's CDR3 is CASSSGLWNSPLHF. CDR3 in DNA: TGTGCCAGCAGTTCGGGACTGTGGAATTCACCCCTCCACTTT. The full variable domain, in which reference TRBV28 and TRBJ1-6 provide the parts outside the CDR3, is DVKVTQSSRYLVKRTGEKVFLECVQDMDHENMFWYRQDPGLGLRLIYFSYDVKMKEKGDIPEGYSVSREKKERFSLILESASTNQTSMYLCASSSGLWNSPLHFGNGTRLTVT.

The chain uses TRBV9 and TRBJ2-7; the match to TRBD2 covers 8 bases. This CDR3 is built from 15 residues. The junction had 8 bases not matched to a gene; V was cut back by 4 bases and J by 2 bases. Germline assignment: CDR1 SGDLS and CDR2 YYNGEE. As DNA, the CDR3 is TGTGCCAGCAGCCCTGAGACTAGCGTACCCTACGAGCAGTACTTC. This sequence encodes CASSPETSVPYEQYF.

This chain uses TRBV11-3 with TRBJ1-6; unclear D gene. Trimming removed 5 bases from V and 5 bases from J, with 22 bases in between. There are 18 residues in the CDR3. Germline V lookup: CDR1 SGHNT, CDR2 YENEEA. The CDR3 nucleotides read TGTGCCAGCAGCCCCCGATCCCCTGTAGCCCCTAATAATTCACCCCTCCACTTT. Residues: CASSPRSPVAPNNSPLHF.

The chain is built from TRBV4-1 and TRBJ1-1; perhaps TRBD1 as D (5 bases). V was cut by 2 bases and J by 3 bases, with 10 bases left in between. The CDR3 runs to 14 residues. CDR1 is MGHRA and CDR2 is YSYEKL in the germline V gene. The CDR3 DNA is TGCGCCAGCAGCCAACTCCAGGGTGACACTGAAGCTTTCTTT. This codes for CASSQLQGDTEAFF.

In this sample, this clone turned up a few times. CDR3 loop: CASSGTVTGELFF. CDR3 DNA: TGCGCCAGCAGCGGGACAGTCACCGGGGAGCTGTTTTTT. This rearrangement joins TRBV5-1 to TRBJ2-2; 7 bases fit TRBD1. V lost 4 bases, J lost 4 bases, and 1 base stayed unmatched. Germline lookup yields CDR1 SGHRS and CDR2 YFSETQ. The CDR3 is 13 amino acids.

In the case of this clone: At one end, the junction sequence differs from germline, possibly due to a read error. This sequence joins TRBV30 and TRBJ1-3; maybe TRBD1 (5 bases). The germline V gene encodes CDR1 GTSNPN and CDR2 SVGIG (reference sequence). The CDR3 is made up of 12 amino acids. The CDR3 protein is CAWSTSPREKHF. CDR3 nucleotide sequence: TGTGCCTGGAGTACTTCGCCCAGGGAAAAGCATTTT.

The CDR3: CASRLTSGGTGELFF. DNA of the CDR3: TGTGCCAGCAGATTGACTAGCGGGGGCACCGGGGAGCTGTTTTTT. The chain is built from TRBV6-1 and TRBJ2-2; 12 bases map to TRBD2. V shed 6 bases, J shed 4 bases, and the junction held 3 bases outside the gene matches. The CDR3 loop spans 15 amino acids. Germline assignment: CDR1 MNHNS and CDR2 SASEGT.

The CDR3 loop reads CASSLLRGADTGELFF. The CDR3, as DNA: TGTGCCAGCAGCTTGCTCAGGGGCGCGGACACCGGGGAGCTGTTTTTT. The chain carries TRBV5-4 and TRBJ2-2, with D perhaps matching TRBD1 (6 bases). The CDR3 is 16 residues long. Trimming took 1 base from V and 3 from J, leaving 13 bases between them. Germline loops: CDR1 SGHNT, CDR2 YYREEE (reference sequence).

The chain joins TRBV9 to TRBJ2-7; no definite D call. The V gene lost 0 bases and the J gene lost 7 bases, with 11 bases spanning the gap. Germline assignment: CDR1 SGDLS and CDR2 YYNGEE. The CDR3 loop spans 13 amino acids. In nucleotides, the CDR3 is TGTGCCAGCAGCGTAGGAGTCTCGGTAGAGCAGTACTTC. It yields the protein CASSVGVSVEQYF.

The chain carries TRBV5-1 and TRBJ1-1; D is uncertain. Germline lookup yields CDR1 SGHRS and CDR2 YFSETQ. This CDR3 contains 15 residues. Trimming left V 3 bases short and J 0 bases short, with 12 bases between. CDR3 sequence: CASSSGLIMNTEAFF. The CDR3 DNA follows: TGCGCCAGCAGCTCCGGACTGATAATGAACACTGAAGCTTTCTTT.

Details on this clone: One junction end disagrees with the germline gene, perhaps due to a read error. The sample has other DNA sequences that encode this CDR3 too. The V gene is TRBV19, the J gene TRBJ2-3; D not resolved. CDR3 length: 12 amino acids. CDR1 is LNHDA and CDR2 is SQIVND in the germline V gene (reference sequence). Here the CDR3 DNA reads TGTGCCAGTAGTCCACGCACTGATACGCAGTATTTT. It encodes CASSPRTDTQYF.

The V gene is TRBV11-2, the J gene TRBJ2-1; maybe TRBD2 (7 bases). Germline V CDR1 and CDR2: SGHAT, FQNNGV. Trimming removed 5 bases from V and 7 bases from J, with 15 bases in between. The CDR3 consists of 14 residues. The CDR3 loop is CASSTGGLGNEQFF. The CDR3 bases are TGTGCCAGCAGCACGGGGGGCCTTGGGAATGAGCAGTTCTTC.

This clone showed up just a few times. The chain uses TRBV6-1 and TRBJ1-4; 7 positions match TRBD1. The CDR3 totals 14 residues. CDR1 is MNHNS, CDR2 SASEGT, per germline. The J segment lost 11 bases and the V segment lost 7 bases, leaving 13 bases of the junction unmatched. DNA for the CDR3: TGTGCCAGCATCCCACCGGGAGGGGGCGGGAAACTGTTTTTT. Amino acid sequence: CASIPPGGGGKLFF.

This chain links TRBV5-1 with TRBJ1-6; tentatively, D is TRBD1 (6 bases). Between the trimmed V and J ends, which lost 4 bases and 14 bases, there was a span of 31 bases. CDR3 size: 18 residues. The germline CDR1 and CDR2 sequences are SGHRS and YFSETQ. The CDR3 DNA reads TGCGCCAGCAGCCCCCGGGGGGCGCCCACAAAAGAGATGCTGTCCCTCCACTTT. This codes for CASSPRGAPTKEMLSLHF.

The gene calls are TRBV2 and TRBJ2-3; D perhaps matches TRBD2 (7 bases). V was cut by 5 bases and J by 6 bases, with 18 bases left in between. This CDR3 contains 15 residues. Looked up from germline, CDR1 is SNHLY and CDR2 is FYNNEI. CDR3 sequence reads: CASSPGLGGMDTQYF. In DNA form, the CDR3 reads TGTGCCAGCAGTCCCGGACTAGGGGGAATGGATACGCAGTATTTT.